Following are 7 T cell receptor beta chains from one sample sequenced in a study of regulatory T cells in long-lasting Graves disease (dated by TCRdb to the early 2020s). The time point label for this specimen denotes: newly diagnosed GD, antithyroid drugs for less than 3 months. RNA was extracted from PBMCs in TRIzol for both TCR sequencing and RNA sequencing. The library was prepared using multiplex PCR. The sample was run on an Illumina HiSeq 4000. CDR3 regions were amplified by Arm-PCR with iRepertoire HTBI primers to construct TCR beta libraries. Clones were called with MiXCR by TCRdb after fastp trimmed the public reads at Q25, and only in-frame beta chains were retained. When rows share a CDR3 protein, they turn into one entry using the most common DNA and genes. For this sample the table gives about 560,000 distinct CDR3 sequences, of which 15% to 20% were detected only once. The ten most abundant clones make up 9.5% to 15% of the sample.

These records were also assigned to another study, of T cells in Graves' hyperthyroidism and ophthalmopathy.

Here the sequenced sample was peripheral blood mononuclear cells (PBMCs), taken at new diagnosis, from a patient treated with antithyroid drugs. These receptors all stem from a man younger than 35 with Graves disease. Donor details come from another sample of the same person, matched by shared clones.

Ten or more counts support this clonotype. This sequence joins TRBV11-2 and TRBJ1-1; no clear D gene. This CDR3 has 15 amino acids. CDR1 and CDR2 from the germline V gene are SGHAT and FQNNGV. Trimming removed 2 bases from V and 2 bases from J, with 12 bases in between. CDR3: CASSLLTTPNTEAFF. CDR3 DNA sequence: TGTGCCAGCAGCTTACTCACCACACCTAACACTGAAGCTTTCTTT.

V and J are TRBV4-1 and TRBJ2-7; D possibly corresponds to TRBD1 (8 bases). V shed 1 base and J shed 3 bases, with 19 bases lying between them. Germline V gene sequence: CDR1 MGHRA, CDR2 YSYEKL. The CDR3 consists of 17 residues. CDR3 amino acids: CASSQVQNTGGVYEQYF. CDR3 sequence (DNA): TGCGCCAGCAGCCAAGTCCAAAATACAGGGGGGGTCTACGAGCAGTACTTC.

There are many counts of this clonotype. The gene calls are TRBV20-1 and TRBJ2-1, with TRBD2 matching 9 bases. The CDR3 runs 12 residues. Germline CDR1 DFQATT, CDR2 SNEGSKA (reference sequence). V lost 3 bases to trimming and J lost 8 bases; unmatched junction nucleotides: 2. The CDR3 here is CSASLAGDEQFF. In DNA, the CDR3 is TGCAGTGCTAGTTTAGCGGGAGATGAGCAGTTCTTC.

This clonotype has a count of ten or more. The chain couples TRBV28 to TRBJ2-5, with D maybe TRBD1 (6 bases). Germline values: CDR1 MDHEN, CDR2 SYDVKM. Trimming removed 5 bases from V and 4 bases from J, with 20 bases in between. The CDR3 contains 16 residues. The CDR3 is CASSPPGAGARETQYF. For the CDR3, the DNA is TGTGCCAGCAGTCCACCAGGGGCAGGCGCCCGAGAGACCCAGTACTTC. Filled out from reference TRBV28 and TRBJ2-5, the complete variable domain reads DVKVTQSSRYLVKRTGEKVFLECVQDMDHENMFWYRQDPGLGLRLIYFSYDVKMKEKGDIPEGYSVSREKKERFSLILESASTNQTSMYLCASSPPGAGARETQYFGPGTRLLVL.

This clonotype was detected ten times or more. V gene TRBV20-1 combines with J gene TRBJ2-3; D gene uncertain. Deletions cut 6 bases from V and 3 bases from J, with 13 bases between. There are 13 residues in the CDR3. Germline loops: CDR1 DFQATT, CDR2 SNEGSKA (reference sequence). CDR3 region: CSATKGVTDTQYF. CDR3 nucleotides: TGCAGTGCCACAAAGGGCGTTACAGATACGCAGTATTTT.

The genes are TRBV6-1 and TRBJ2-5, with 8 nucleotides matching TRBD2. The CDR3 loop spans 15 amino acids. Germline-derived CDR1 and CDR2 are MNHNS and SASEGT. The ends lost 2 bases at V and 4 bases at J; junction bases unmatched: 6. Here the CDR3 reads CASSESRLASETQYF. DNA for the CDR3: TGTGCCAGCAGTGAATCCCGACTAGCGTCAGAGACCCAGTACTTC.

V gene TRBV29-1 combines with J gene TRBJ2-2; 7 positions agree with TRBD2. The germline CDR1 and CDR2 sequences are SQVTM and ANQGSEA. This CDR3 spans 14 amino acids. V was pared by 4 bases and J by 1 base, with 3 bases of the junction left unmatched. The CDR3 loop is CSVGGGVNTGELFF. CDR3 DNA sequence: TGCAGCGTTGGGGGGGGAGTGAACACCGGGGAGCTGTTTTTT.